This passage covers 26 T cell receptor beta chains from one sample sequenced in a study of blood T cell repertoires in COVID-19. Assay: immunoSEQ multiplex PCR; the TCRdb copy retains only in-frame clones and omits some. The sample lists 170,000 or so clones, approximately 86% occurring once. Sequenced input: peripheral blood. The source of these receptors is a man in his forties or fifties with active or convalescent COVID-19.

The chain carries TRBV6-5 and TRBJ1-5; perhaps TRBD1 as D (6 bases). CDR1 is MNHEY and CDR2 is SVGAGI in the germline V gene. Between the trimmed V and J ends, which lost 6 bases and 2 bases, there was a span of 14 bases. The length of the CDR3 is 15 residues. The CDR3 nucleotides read TGTGCCAGCAGAACGCAACAGGGAGGCAATCAGCCCCAGCATTTT. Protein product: CASRTQQGGNQPQHF.

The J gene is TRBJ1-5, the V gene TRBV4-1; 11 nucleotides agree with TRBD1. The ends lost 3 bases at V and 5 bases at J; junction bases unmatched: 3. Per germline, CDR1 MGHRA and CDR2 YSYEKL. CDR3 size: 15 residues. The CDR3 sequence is CASSQGTGGHQPQHF. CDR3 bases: TGCGCCAGCAGCCAGGGGACAGGGGGACATCAGCCCCAGCATTTT.

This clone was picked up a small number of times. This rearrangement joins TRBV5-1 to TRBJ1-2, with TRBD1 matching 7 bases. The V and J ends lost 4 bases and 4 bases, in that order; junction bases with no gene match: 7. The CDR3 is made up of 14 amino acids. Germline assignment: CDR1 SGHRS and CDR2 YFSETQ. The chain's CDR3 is CASSASGQTYGYTF. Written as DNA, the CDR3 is TGCGCCAGCAGCGCATCGGGACAGACCTATGGCTACACCTTC.

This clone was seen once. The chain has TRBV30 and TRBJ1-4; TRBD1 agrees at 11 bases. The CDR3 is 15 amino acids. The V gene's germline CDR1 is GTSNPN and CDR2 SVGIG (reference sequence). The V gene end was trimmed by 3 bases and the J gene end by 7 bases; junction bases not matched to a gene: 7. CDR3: CAWRDRTGGREKLFF. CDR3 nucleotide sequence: TGTGCCTGGAGAGACAGGACAGGGGGCCGTGAAAAACTGTTTTTT.

The CDR3 DNA is TGTGCCAGCAGCTCGATACAGGGGGCTGACCATGGCTACACCTTC. This translates into CASSSIQGADHGYTF. This chain connects TRBV5-4 to TRBJ1-2; 9 nucleotides line up with TRBD1. The CDR3 has 15 residues. Germline CDR1 is SGHNT and CDR2 is YYREEE (reference sequence). With 3 bases clipped from V and 6 bases from J, the junction kept 9 bases outside the gene matches.

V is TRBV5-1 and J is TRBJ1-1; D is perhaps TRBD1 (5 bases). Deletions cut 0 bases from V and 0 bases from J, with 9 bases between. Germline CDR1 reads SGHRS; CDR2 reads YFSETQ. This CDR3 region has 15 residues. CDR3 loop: CASSLEDTLNTEAFF. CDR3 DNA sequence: TGCGCCAGCAGCTTGGAGGACACCTTGAACACTGAAGCTTTCTTT.

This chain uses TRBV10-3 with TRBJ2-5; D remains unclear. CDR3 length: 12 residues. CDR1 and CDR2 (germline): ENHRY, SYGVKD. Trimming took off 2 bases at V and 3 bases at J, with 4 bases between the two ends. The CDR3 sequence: CAISETKETQYF. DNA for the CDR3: TGTGCCATCAGTGAGACAAAAGAGACCCAGTACTTC.

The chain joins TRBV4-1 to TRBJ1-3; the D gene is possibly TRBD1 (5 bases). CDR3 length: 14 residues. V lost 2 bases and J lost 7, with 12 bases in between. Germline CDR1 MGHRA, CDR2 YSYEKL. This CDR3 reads CASSQLVAGNTIYF. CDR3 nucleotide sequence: TGCGCCAGCAGCCAACTTGTGGCAGGGAACACCATATATTTT.

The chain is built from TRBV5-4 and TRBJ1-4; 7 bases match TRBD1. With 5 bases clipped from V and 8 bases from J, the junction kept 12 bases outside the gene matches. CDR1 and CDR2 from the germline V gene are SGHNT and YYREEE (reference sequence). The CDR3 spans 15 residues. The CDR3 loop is CASRKRDSWDEKLFF. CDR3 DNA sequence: TGTGCCAGCAGGAAAAGGGACAGTTGGGACGAAAAACTGTTTTTT.

The CDR3 DNA follows: TGTGCCAGCAGTAGCCGGGACAGGAATCAGCCCCAGCATTTT. Protein: CASSSRDRNQPQHF. The J gene is TRBJ1-5, the V gene TRBV6-2 or TRBV6-3; 8 bases agree with TRBD1. The CDR3 has 14 residues. From germline, CDR1 is MNHEY and CDR2 SVGEGT. With 5 bases clipped from V and 4 bases from J, the junction kept 4 bases outside the gene matches.

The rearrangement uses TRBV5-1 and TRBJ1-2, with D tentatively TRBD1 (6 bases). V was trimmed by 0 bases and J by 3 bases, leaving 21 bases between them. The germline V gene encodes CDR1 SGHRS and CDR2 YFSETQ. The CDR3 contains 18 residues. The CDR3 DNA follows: TGCGCCAGCAGCTTGGGGTCCCTAATAGGTCACAGGGACTATGGCTACACCTTC. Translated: CASSLGSLIGHRDYGYTF.

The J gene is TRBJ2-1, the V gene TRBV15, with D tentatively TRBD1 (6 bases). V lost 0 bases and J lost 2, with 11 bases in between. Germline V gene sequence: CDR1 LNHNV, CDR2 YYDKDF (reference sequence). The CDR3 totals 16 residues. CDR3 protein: CATSRDRGTPYNEQFF. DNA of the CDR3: TGTGCCACCAGCAGAGATAGAGGGACACCCTACAATGAGCAGTTCTTC. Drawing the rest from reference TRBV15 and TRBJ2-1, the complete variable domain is DAMVIQNPRYQVTQFGKPVTLSCSQTLNHNVMYWYQQKSSQAPKLLFHYYDKDFNNEADTPDNFQSRRPNTSFCFLDIRSPGLGDTAMYLCATSRDRGTPYNEQFFGPGTRLTVL.

The CDR3: CASQNRDFYGYTF. The CDR3 DNA is TGTGCCAGCCAAAACAGGGATTTTTATGGCTACACCTTC. V and J are TRBV5-4 and TRBJ1-2; the D gene is possibly TRBD1 (6 bases). CDR1 is SGHNT and CDR2 is YYREEE in the germline V gene (reference sequence). CDR3 size: 13 residues. Between the trimmed V and J ends, which lost 7 bases and 5 bases, there was a span of 15 bases.

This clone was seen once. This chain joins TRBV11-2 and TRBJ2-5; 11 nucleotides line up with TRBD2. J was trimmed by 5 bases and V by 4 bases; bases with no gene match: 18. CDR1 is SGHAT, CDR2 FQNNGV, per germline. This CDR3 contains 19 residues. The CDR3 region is CASSSMWDSSGGARETQYF. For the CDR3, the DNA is TGTGCCAGCAGCTCCATGTGGGACAGTAGCGGGGGGGCTCGGGAGACCCAGTACTTC.

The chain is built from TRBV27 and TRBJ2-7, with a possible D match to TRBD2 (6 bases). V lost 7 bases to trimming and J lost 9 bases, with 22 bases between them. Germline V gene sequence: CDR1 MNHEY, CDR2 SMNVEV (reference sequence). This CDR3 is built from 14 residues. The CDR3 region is CASMPGLSGLGQYF. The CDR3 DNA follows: TGTGCCAGCATGCCGGGACTTTCGGGCTTGGGGCAGTACTTC.

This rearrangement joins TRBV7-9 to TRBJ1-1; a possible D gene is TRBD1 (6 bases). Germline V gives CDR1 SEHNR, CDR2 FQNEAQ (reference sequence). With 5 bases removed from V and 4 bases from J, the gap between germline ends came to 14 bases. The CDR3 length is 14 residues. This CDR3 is CASSLMGAGTEAFF. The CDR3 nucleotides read TGTGCCAGCAGCCTGATGGGGGCTGGCACTGAAGCTTTCTTT.

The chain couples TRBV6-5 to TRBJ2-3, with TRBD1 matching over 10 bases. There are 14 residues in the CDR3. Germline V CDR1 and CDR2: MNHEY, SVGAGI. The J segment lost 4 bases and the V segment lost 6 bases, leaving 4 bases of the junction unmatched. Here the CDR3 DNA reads TGTGCCAGCAGACCGGGACAGGGGCCAGATACGCAGTATTTT. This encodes CASRPGQGPDTQYF.

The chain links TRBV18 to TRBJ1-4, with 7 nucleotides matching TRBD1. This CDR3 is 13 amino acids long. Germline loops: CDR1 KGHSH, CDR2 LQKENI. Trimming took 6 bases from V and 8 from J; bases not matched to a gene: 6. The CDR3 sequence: CASSLQGQEKLFF. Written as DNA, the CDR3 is TGTGCCAGCTCTCTACAGGGACAGGAAAAACTGTTTTTT. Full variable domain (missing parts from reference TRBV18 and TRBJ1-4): NAGVMQNPRHLVRRRGQEARLRCSPMKGHSHVYWYRQLPEEGLKFMVYLQKENIIDESGMPKERFSAEFPKEGPSILRIQQVVRGDSAAYFCASSLQGQEKLFFGSGTQLSVL.

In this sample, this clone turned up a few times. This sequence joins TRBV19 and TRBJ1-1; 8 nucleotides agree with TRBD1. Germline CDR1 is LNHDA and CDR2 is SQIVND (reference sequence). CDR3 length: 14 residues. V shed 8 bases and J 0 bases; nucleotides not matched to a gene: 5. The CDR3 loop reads CASAGGPMNTEAFF. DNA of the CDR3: TGTGCCAGTGCAGGGGGCCCTATGAACACTGAAGCTTTCTTT. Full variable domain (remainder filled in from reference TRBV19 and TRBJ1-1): DGGITQSPKYLFRKEGQNVTLSCEQNLNHDAMYWYRQDPGQGLRLIYYSQIVNDFQKGDIAEGYSVSREKKESFPLTVTSAQKNPTAFYLCASAGGPMNTEAFFGQGTRLTVV.

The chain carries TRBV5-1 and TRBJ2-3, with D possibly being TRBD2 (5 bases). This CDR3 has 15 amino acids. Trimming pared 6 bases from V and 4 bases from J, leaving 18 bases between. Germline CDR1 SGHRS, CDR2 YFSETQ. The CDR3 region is CASTRDGKQSDTQYF. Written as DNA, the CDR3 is TGCGCCAGCACCCGGGATGGGAAACAGTCAGATACGCAGTATTTT.

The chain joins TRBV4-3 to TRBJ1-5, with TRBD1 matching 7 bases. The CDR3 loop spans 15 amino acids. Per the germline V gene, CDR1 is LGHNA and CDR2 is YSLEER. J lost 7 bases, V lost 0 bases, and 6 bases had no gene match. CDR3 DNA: TGCGCCAGCAGCCAAGAAAGACAGGGAGGCCAGCCCCAGCATTTT. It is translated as CASSQERQGGQPQHF.

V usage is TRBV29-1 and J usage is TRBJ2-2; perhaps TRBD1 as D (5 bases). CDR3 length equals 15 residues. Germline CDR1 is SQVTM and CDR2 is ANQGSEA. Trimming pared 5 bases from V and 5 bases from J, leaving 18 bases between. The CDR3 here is CSVHIQATRTGELFF. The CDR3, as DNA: TGCAGCGTTCATATACAGGCCACGAGGACCGGGGAGCTGTTTTTT.

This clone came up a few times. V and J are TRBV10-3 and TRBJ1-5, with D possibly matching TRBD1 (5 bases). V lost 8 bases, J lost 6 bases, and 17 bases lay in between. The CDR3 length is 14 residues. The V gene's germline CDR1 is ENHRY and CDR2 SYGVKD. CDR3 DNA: TGTGCCATCGCGGGCACCGGGGGGAGTCAGCCCCAGCATTTT. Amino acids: CAIAGTGGSQPQHF.

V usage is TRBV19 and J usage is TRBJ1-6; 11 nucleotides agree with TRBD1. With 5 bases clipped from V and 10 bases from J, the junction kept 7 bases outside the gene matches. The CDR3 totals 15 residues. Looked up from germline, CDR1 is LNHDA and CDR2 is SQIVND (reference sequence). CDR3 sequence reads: CASSPGTGGTSPLHF. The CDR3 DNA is TGTGCCAGTAGTCCCGGGACAGGGGGTACATCACCCCTCCACTTT.

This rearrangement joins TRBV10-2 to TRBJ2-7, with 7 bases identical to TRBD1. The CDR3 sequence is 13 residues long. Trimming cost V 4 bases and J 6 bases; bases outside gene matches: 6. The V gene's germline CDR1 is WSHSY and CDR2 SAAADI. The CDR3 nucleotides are TGCGCCAGCAGTGCCGGGACAGAGCGCGAGCAGTACTTC. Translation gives CASSAGTEREQYF.

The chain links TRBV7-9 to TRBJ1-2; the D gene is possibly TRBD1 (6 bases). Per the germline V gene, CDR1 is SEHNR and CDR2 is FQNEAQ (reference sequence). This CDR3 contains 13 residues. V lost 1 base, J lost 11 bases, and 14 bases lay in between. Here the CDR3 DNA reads TGTGCCAGCAGCTTAGGAAGCGGCAGGGGATACACCTTC. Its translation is CASSLGSGRGYTF. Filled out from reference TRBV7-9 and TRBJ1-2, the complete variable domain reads DTGVSQNPRHKITKRGQNVTFRCDPISEHNRLYWYRQTLGQGPEFLTYFQNEAQLEKSRLLSDRFSAERPKGSFSTLEIQRTEQGDSAMYLCASSLGSGRGYTFGSGTRLTVV.